This passage covers 11 T cell receptor beta chains from one sample sequenced in a study of memory CD4+ T cells and cytomegalovirus serostatus. Single viable CD3+CD4+CD8-CD45RO+ cells were sorted as the memory CD4+ T cells. Clones were sequenced by immunoSEQ multiplex PCR, and TCRdb holds only the in-frame ones, with some missing. The sample holds about 58,000 clones, less than 85% seen once. The specimen sequenced was memory CD4+ T cells from blood. These receptors all stem from an adult in good health and CMV-seronegative. Some clones in this sample may be carry-over from other donors' samples.

CDR3 loop: CASSPGWTAGEQYF. The CDR3 DNA follows: TGTGCCAGCAGTCCCGGCTGGACGGCAGGCGAGCAGTACTTC. The chain employs TRBV28 and TRBJ2-7; D remains ambiguous. V dropped 5 bases and J dropped 6 bases, with 17 bases sitting between them. CDR3 length: 14 residues. Germline CDR1 is MDHEN and CDR2 is SYDVKM.

V gene TRBV28 combines with J gene TRBJ2-3; D may be TRBD1 (5 bases). Germline loops: CDR1 MDHEN, CDR2 SYDVKM. V was cut by 5 bases and J by 0 bases, with 15 bases left in between. The CDR3 runs 16 residues. The CDR3 protein is CASSRGVAASTDTQYF. CDR3 sequence (DNA): TGTGCCAGCAGTAGGGGCGTGGCAGCTAGCACAGATACGCAGTATTTT.

V gene TRBV6-5 combines with J gene TRBJ2-7, with 8 bases that match TRBD1. CDR1 is MNHEY, CDR2 SVGAGI, per germline. The CDR3 contains 13 residues. Trimming removed 6 bases from V and 6 bases from J; junction bases left unmatched: 7. CDR3 sequence (DNA): TGTGCCAGCAGGGACAGGGTTTGGGGCGAGCAGTACTTC. This codes for CASRDRVWGEQYF.

This clone was picked up a small number of times. This chain connects TRBV19 to TRBJ2-1; 11 nucleotides agree with TRBD2. This CDR3 is 16 amino acids long. V was clipped by 1 base and J by 5 bases; unmatched bases: 4. The germline gives CDR1 LNHDA, CDR2 SQIVND (reference sequence). CDR3 nucleotide sequence: TGTGCCAGTAGTATAGTGGGACTAGCGGAAGACAATGAGCAGTTCTTC. Its protein product is CASSIVGLAEDNEQFF.

The chain carries TRBV7-8 and TRBJ2-1; a possible D gene is TRBD1 (5 bases). CDR1 is SGHVS, CDR2 FQNEAQ, per germline. Trimming pared 4 bases from V and 9 bases from J, leaving 13 bases between. CDR3 length: 13 amino acids. The CDR3 protein is CASSSQGYGEQFF. For the CDR3, the DNA is TGTGCCAGCAGCTCGCAGGGATATGGTGAGCAGTTCTTC.

The CDR3 region has the DNA TGCGCCAGCAGCCTACTCGGGGGCTATGGCTACACCTTC. This sequence encodes CASSLLGGYGYTF. The rearrangement joins TRBV4-1 to TRBJ1-2; TRBD1 might be the D (5 bases). Germline lookup yields CDR1 MGHRA and CDR2 YSYEKL. The CDR3 sequence is 13 residues long. V lost 4 bases and J 4 bases, leaving 10 bases between the germline ends.

This chain links TRBV28 with TRBJ2-4; D tentatively reads TRBD1 or TRBD2 (5 bases each). This CDR3 is built from 18 residues. V lost 4 bases to trimming and J lost 0 bases, with 19 bases between them. Germline values: CDR1 MDHEN, CDR2 SYDVKM. The CDR3 is CASSSISDRGLAKNIQYF. The CDR3 DNA reads TGTGCCAGCAGTTCCATATCCGACAGAGGGCTAGCCAAAAACATTCAGTACTTC.

The rearrangement links TRBV7-9 to TRBJ1-2, with D perhaps matching TRBD1 (5 bases). CDR3 length: 15 residues. Trimming took 4 bases from V and 2 from J, leaving 14 bases between them. From germline, CDR1 is SEHNR and CDR2 FQNEAQ (reference sequence). The CDR3 spells CASSSPGRENYGYTF. CDR3 DNA: TGTGCCAGCAGCTCTCCCGGCAGGGAGAACTATGGCTACACCTTC.

The chain is built from TRBV29-1 and TRBJ1-4; 7 positions agree with TRBD1. Germline CDR1 is SQVTM and CDR2 is ANQGSEA. V gave up 7 bases and J gave up 7 bases; unmatched junction bases: 9. There are 13 residues in the CDR3. The chain's CDR3 is CSALTGAGEKLFF. The CDR3 nucleotides read TGCAGCGCCTTAACAGGGGCTGGTGAAAAACTGTTTTTT. The full variable domain, with the rest looked up from reference TRBV29-1 and TRBJ1-4, is SAVISQKPSRDICQRGTSLTIQCQVDSQVTMMFWYRQQPGQSLTLIATANQGSEATYESGFVIDKFPISRPNLTFSTLTVSNMSPEDSSIYLCSALTGAGEKLFFGSGTQLSVL.

The chain uses TRBV27 and TRBJ1-4, with D possibly matching TRBD1 (5 bases). V lost 4 bases and J lost 8, with 20 bases in between. The CDR3 loop spans 16 amino acids. The germline CDR1 and CDR2 sequences are MNHEY and SMNVEV (reference sequence). The CDR3 loop reads CASSSLLWGPWEKLFF. DNA of the CDR3: TGTGCCAGCAGTTCCCTGCTCTGGGGACCTTGGGAAAAACTGTTTTTT.

The rearrangement uses TRBV6-5 and TRBJ1-1; D is ambiguous. CDR1 is MNHEY and CDR2 is SVGAGI in the germline V gene. The V end was cut by 9 bases, the J end by 5 bases, with 4 bases between. The CDR3 has 9 amino acids. The CDR3 loop reads CASRTEAFF. CDR3 sequence (DNA): TGTGCCAGTAGGACTGAAGCTTTCTTT.